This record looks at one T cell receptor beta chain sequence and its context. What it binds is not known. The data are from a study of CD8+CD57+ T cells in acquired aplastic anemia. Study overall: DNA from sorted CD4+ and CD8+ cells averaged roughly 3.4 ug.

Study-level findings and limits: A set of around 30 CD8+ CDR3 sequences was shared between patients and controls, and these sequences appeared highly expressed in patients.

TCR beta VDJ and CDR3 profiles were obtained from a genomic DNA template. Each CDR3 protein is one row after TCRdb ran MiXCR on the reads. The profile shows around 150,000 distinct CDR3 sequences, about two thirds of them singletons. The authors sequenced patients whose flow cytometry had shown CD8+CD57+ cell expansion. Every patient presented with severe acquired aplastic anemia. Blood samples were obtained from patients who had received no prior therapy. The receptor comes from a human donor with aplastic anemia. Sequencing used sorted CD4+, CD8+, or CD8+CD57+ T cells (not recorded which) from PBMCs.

CDR3 sequence (DNA): TGCAGTGCTAGAGATATACAGGCGAATCCCTACGAGCAGTACTTC. As protein: CSARDIQANPYEQYF. The chain couples TRBV20-1 to TRBJ2-7, with D perhaps matching TRBD1 (5 bases). The CDR3 is 15 amino acids. Deletions cut 0 bases from V and 2 bases from J, with 14 bases between. The germline V gene encodes CDR1 DFQATT and CDR2 SNEGSKA (reference sequence).